This passage covers 10 T cell receptor beta chains from one sample sequenced in a study of blood T cell repertoires in COVID-19 (dated by TCRdb to about 2020). Library method: the immunoSEQ multiplex PCR assay. The table was pulled from immuneACCESS by TCRdb, which kept in-frame rearrangements only. Such tables lose some clones; where checked, under half of the loss comes from unresolved V genes, and the rest has no known cause. Counted in this sample were about 100,000 clones; about nine tenths of them appeared once. Around 1% of the sample comes from the top ten. Material for sequencing was peripheral blood. The receptors derive from a man in his fifties or sixties with acute or convalescent COVID-19.

This sequence joins TRBV19 and TRBJ2-4, with TRBD1 as a possible D gene (5 bases). CDR1 is LNHDA, CDR2 SQIVND, per germline (reference sequence). The CDR3 is 11 amino acids. The germline V and J ends were trimmed by 7 bases and 8 bases, with 9 bases remaining between them. The DNA for the CDR3 is TGTGCCAGTACCGGCAGGGACATTCAGTACTTC. Its protein product is CASTGRDIQYF.

As for this clone: Other DNA variants within this sample encode the same CDR3. V is TRBV18 and J is TRBJ2-7; a weak D match, TRBD1 (5 bases). Germline V gene sequence: CDR1 KGHSH, CDR2 LQKENI. The germline V and J ends were trimmed by 3 bases and 2 bases, with 11 bases remaining between them. This CDR3 is built from 14 residues. For the CDR3, the DNA is TGTGCCAGCTCACCTGGGGCAGCCGCCTACGAGCAGTACGTC. The encoded protein is CASSPGAAAYEQYV.

The J gene is TRBJ1-1, the V gene TRBV5-1; D remains ambiguous. V lost 0 bases and J 4 bases, leaving 10 bases between the germline ends. The CDR3 covers 14 residues. The V gene's germline CDR1 is SGHRS and CDR2 YFSETQ. CDR3 in amino acids: CASSLAGGSTEAFF. The CDR3 region has the DNA TGCGCCAGCAGCTTGGCGGGTGGAAGCACTGAAGCTTTCTTT.

V gene TRBV7-9 combines with J gene TRBJ2-1; 7 bases are shared with TRBD1. V trimming: 3 bases; J trimming: 2 bases; junction bases outside the gene matches: 7. The CDR3 extends over 16 amino acids. Germline V lookup: CDR1 SEHNR, CDR2 FQNEAQ (reference sequence). The CDR3 DNA sequence: TGTGCCAGCAGCTTCTTGACAGGGACGGCCTACAATGAGCAGTTCTTC. Translated: CASSFLTGTAYNEQFF.

CDR3 sequence reads: CASTKDRGHGNTIYF. CDR3 DNA sequence: TGTGCCAGCACCAAAGACAGGGGGCATGGAAACACCATATATTTT. The rearrangement links TRBV2 to TRBJ1-3; 10 positions agree with TRBD1. The CDR3 has 15 residues. The germline V gene encodes CDR1 SNHLY and CDR2 FYNNEI. Trimming at V came to 7 bases and at J to 3 bases, leaving 6 bases not matched to a gene.

This clone was picked up one time. The gene calls are TRBV19 and TRBJ1-6, with 7 bases matching TRBD1. The CDR3 sequence is 14 residues long. Germline V gene lookup returns CDR1 LNHDA and CDR2 SQIVND (reference sequence). The junction had 2 bases not matched to a gene; V was cut back by 3 bases and J by 6 bases. The CDR3 DNA reads TGTGCCAGTAGTATCGACAGGGTTAATTCACCCCTCCACTTT. Its protein is CASSIDRVNSPLHF. Supplemented by reference TRBV19 and TRBJ1-6, the full variable domain reads DGGITQSPKYLFRKEGQNVTLSCEQNLNHDAMYWYRQDPGQGLRLIYYSQIVNDFQKGDIAEGYSVSREKKESFPLTVTSAQKNPTAFYLCASSIDRVNSPLHFGNGTRLTVT.

This chain uses TRBV28 with TRBJ1-2, with 7 positions matching TRBD1. The V gene's germline CDR1 is MDHEN and CDR2 SYDVKM. This CDR3 contains 15 residues. Trimming took 7 bases from V and 1 from J; bases not matched to a gene: 9. The CDR3 bases are TGTGCCAGCAATCCTCCGACAGGGAGTAACTATGGCTACACCTTC. Residues: CASNPPTGSNYGYTF.

This chain uses TRBV30 with TRBJ1-1; D is possibly TRBD1 (6 bases). Germline loops: CDR1 GTSNPN, CDR2 SVGIG (reference sequence). Trimming removed 0 bases from V and 5 bases from J, with 13 bases in between. CDR3 length: 14 residues. Here the CDR3 reads CAWSVRGARTEAFF. The CDR3, as DNA: TGTGCCTGGAGTGTACGGGGGGCGCGGACTGAAGCTTTCTTT.

This rearrangement joins TRBV6-5 to TRBJ1-4; TRBD1 is a possible D gene (6 bases). V shed 6 bases and J shed 5 bases, with 16 bases lying between them. The germline V gene has CDR1 MNHEY and CDR2 SVGAGI. CDR3 length: 15 amino acids. The CDR3 sequence is CASSLVDRRNEKLFF. The CDR3 bases are TGTGCCAGCAGCCTAGTGGACAGAAGAAATGAAAAACTGTTTTTT.

Here the CDR3 DNA reads TGTGCCAGCAGCTCTTCTGGCGGGAGGGCCCTCACAGATACGCAGTATTTT. Translated, it gives CASSSSGGRALTDTQYF. This chain uses TRBV7-3 with TRBJ2-3, with TRBD2 matching over 9 bases. The V gene's germline CDR1 is SGHTA and CDR2 FQGTGA. The CDR3 covers 17 residues. V shed 4 bases and J 2 bases; nucleotides not matched to a gene: 10.